A selection of T cell receptor beta chains follows, all from one sample in a study of T cells in localized non-small cell lung cancer. Produced via immunoSEQ multiplex PCR; TCRdb's table is partial and in-frame only. The data contain tens of thousands of clones, 70% to 90% of them singletons. Sequenced here: peripheral blood, sampled before any cancer treatment. All receptors come from a man aged 18 to 50 with stage I lung adenocarcinoma. CDR3s include the opening cysteine and the closing phenylalanine or tryptophan. The order of the fields is CDR3 protein, V gene, J gene.

CASSFGEVDYGYTF	TRBV11-1	TRBJ1-2
CATTSPGGIADTQYF	TRBV19	TRBJ2-3
CASSLSNGASQPQHF	TRBV27	TRBJ1-5
CASSYRGVGGNTEAFF	TRBV6-5	TRBJ1-1
CASSPRGGQGNHEQYF	TRBV5-5	TRBJ2-7
CASSPTVNTGELFF	TRBV9	TRBJ2-2
CATSRDRAGDSNQPQHF	TRBV15	TRBJ1-5
CASSPNTGTIYEQYF	TRBV11-2	TRBJ2-7
CASSQDLSGGTQYF	TRBV4-2	TRBJ2-3
CASSLKRGGLDTEAFF	TRBV28	TRBJ1-1
CASSVEVSTGELFF	TRBV9	TRBJ2-2
CASKRTGLTDTQYF	TRBV7-9	TRBJ2-3
CASSLKGSQGGNSPLHF	TRBV5-4	TRBJ1-6
CASSQDLIGAGGRNGELFF	TRBV4-2	TRBJ2-2
CASSATGRYSPLHF	TRBV25-1	TRBJ1-6
CASSLAEGQRLTDTQYF	TRBV7-6	TRBJ2-3
CAWSGTEEPGELFF	TRBV30	TRBJ2-2
CASSPRLAGLYNEQFF	TRBV19	TRBJ2-1
CASSQGVLYEQYF	TRBV6-5	TRBJ2-7
CASSLGGQGTEAFF	TRBV5-4	TRBJ1-1
CASSSRQGSTAFF	TRBV9	TRBJ1-1
CASSGAQGVPYGYTF	TRBV7-3	TRBJ1-2
CASSPSMASFANYGYTF	TRBV19	TRBJ1-2
CASRGDRTNSNQPQHF	TRBV2	TRBJ1-5
CASSLWGGQAYGNTIYF	TRBV28	TRBJ1-3
CAWGWGGNYEQYF	TRBV30	-
CASSSTSGGDTQYF	TRBV5-1	TRBJ2-3
CASSLGTGGADYGYTF	TRBV28	TRBJ1-2
CASRSQGANEKLFF	TRBV6-5	TRBJ1-4
CASRANGNQPQHF	TRBV6-5	TRBJ1-5
CASSQGNAGDLNTEAFF	TRBV4-3	TRBJ1-1
CASSQEDGSTEAFF	TRBV4-3	TRBJ1-1
CASKVGSTEAFF	TRBV28	TRBJ1-1